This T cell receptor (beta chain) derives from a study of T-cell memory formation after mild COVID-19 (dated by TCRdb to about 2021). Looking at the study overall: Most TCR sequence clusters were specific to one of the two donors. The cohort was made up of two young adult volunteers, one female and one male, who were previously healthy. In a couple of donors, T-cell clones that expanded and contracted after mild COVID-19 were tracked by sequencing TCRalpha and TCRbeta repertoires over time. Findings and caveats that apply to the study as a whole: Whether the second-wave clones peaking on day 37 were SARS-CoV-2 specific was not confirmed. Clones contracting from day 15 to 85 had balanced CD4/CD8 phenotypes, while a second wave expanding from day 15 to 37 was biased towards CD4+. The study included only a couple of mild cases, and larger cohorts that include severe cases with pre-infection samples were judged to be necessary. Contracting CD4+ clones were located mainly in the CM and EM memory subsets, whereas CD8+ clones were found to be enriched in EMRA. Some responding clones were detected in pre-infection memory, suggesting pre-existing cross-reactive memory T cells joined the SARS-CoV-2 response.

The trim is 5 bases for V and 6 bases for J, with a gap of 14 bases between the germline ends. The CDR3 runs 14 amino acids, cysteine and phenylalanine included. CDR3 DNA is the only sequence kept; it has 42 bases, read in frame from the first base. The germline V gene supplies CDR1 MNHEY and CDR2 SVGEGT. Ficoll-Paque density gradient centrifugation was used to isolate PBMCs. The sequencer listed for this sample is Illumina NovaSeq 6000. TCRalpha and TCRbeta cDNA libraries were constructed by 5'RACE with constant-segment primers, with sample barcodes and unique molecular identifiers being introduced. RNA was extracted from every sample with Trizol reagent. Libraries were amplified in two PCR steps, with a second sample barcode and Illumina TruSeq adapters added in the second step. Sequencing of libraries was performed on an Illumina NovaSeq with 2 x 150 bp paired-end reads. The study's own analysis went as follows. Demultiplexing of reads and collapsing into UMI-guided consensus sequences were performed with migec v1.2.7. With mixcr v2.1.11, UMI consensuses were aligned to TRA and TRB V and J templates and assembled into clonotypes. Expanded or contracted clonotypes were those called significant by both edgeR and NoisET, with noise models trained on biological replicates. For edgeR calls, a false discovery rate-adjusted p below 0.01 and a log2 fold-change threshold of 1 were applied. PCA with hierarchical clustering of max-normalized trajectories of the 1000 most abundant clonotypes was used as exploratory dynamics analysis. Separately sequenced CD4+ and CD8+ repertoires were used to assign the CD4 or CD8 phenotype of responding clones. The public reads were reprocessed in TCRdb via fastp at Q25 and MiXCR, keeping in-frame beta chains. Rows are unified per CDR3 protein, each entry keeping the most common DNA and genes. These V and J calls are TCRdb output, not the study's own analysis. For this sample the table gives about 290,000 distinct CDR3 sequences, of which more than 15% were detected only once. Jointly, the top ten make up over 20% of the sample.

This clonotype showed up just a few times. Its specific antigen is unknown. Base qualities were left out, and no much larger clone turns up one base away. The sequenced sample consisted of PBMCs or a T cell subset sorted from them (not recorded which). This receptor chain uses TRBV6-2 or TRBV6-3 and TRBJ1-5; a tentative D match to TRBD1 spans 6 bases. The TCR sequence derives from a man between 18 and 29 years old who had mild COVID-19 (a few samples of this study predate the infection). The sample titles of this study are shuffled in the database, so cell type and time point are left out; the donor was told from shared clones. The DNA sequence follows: TGTGCCAGCAGTAACACAGGGTCCTGTCAGCCCCAGCATTTT. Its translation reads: CASSNTGSCQPQHF.